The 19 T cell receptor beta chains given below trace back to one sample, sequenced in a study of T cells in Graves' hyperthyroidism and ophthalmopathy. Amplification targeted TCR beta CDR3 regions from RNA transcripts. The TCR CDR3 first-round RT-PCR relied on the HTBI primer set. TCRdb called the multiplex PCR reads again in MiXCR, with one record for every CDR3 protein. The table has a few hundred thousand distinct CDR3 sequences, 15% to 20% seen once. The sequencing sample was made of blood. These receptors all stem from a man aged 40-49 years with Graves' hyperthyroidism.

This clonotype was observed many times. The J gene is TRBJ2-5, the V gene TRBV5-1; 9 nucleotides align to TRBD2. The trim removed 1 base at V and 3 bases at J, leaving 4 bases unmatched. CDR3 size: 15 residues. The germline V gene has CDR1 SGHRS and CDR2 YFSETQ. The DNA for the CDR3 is TGCGCCAGCAGCTTGTTTAGCGGGGGCGAAGAGACCCAGTACTTC. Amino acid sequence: CASSLFSGGEETQYF.

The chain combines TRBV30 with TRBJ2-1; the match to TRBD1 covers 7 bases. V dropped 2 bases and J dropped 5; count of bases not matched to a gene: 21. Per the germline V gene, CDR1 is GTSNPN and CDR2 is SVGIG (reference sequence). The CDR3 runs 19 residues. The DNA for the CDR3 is TGTGCCTGGAGTCCCCTCCCCTGGGAACATTACAGGGGACACAATGAGCAGTTCTTC. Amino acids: CAWSPLPWEHYRGHNEQFF. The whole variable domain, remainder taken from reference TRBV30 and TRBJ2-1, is SQTIHQWPATLVQPVGSPLSLECTVEGTSNPNLYWYRQAAGRGLQLLFYSVGIGQISSEVPQNLSASRPQDRQFILSSKKLLLSDSGFYLCAWSPLPWEHYRGHNEQFFGPGTRLTVL.

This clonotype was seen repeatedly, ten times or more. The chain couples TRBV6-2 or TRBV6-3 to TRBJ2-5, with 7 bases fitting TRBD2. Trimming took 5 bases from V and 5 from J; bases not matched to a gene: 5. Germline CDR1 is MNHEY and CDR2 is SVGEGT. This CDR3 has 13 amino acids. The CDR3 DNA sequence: TGTGCCAGCAGTCAGACTAGCCGCGAGACCCAGTACTTC. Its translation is CASSQTSRETQYF.

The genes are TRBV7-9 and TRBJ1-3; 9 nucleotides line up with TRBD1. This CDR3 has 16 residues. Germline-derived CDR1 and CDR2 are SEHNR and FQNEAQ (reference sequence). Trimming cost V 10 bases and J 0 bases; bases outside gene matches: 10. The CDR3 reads CATYQGQGGSGNTIYF. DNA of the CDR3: TGTGCCACCTACCAGGGACAGGGTGGCTCTGGAAACACCATATATTTT.

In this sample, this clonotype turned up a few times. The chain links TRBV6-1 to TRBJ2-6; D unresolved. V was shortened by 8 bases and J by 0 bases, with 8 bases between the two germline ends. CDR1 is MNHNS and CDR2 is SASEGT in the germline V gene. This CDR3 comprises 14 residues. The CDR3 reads CASRINSGANVLTF. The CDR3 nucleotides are TGTGCCAGCCGGATAAACTCTGGGGCCAACGTCCTGACTTTC.

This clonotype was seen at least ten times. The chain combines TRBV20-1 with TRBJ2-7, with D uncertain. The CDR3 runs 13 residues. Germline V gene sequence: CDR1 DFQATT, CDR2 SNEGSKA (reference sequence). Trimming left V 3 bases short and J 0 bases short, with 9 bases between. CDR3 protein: CSASCDNSYEQYF. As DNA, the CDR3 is TGCAGTGCTAGTTGTGACAACTCCTACGAGCAGTACTTC.

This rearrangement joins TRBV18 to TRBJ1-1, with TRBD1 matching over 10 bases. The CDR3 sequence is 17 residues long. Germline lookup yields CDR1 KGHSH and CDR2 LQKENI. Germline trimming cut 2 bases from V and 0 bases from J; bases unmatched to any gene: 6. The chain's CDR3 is CASSPIVTGGMNTEAFF. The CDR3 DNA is TGTGCCAGCTCACCAATAGTGACAGGGGGCATGAACACTGAAGCTTTCTTT. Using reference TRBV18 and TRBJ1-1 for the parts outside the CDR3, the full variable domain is NAGVMQNPRHLVRRRGQEARLRCSPMKGHSHVYWYRQLPEEGLKFMVYLQKENIIDESGMPKERFSAEFPKEGPSILRIQQVVRGDSAAYFCASSPIVTGGMNTEAFFGQGTRLTVV.

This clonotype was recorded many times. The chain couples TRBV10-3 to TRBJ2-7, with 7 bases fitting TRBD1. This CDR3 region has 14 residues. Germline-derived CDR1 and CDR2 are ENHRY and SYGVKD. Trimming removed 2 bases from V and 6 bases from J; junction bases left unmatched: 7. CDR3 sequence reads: CAISETKGTAEQYF. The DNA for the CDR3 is TGTGCCATCAGTGAGACAAAGGGGACAGCCGAGCAGTACTTC.

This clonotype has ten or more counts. CDR3 loop: CASSFSQQQPQHF. The CDR3 bases are TGTGCCAGCAGTTTCTCACAGCAGCAGCCCCAGCATTTT. The V call is TRBV12-3 or TRBV12-4, the J call TRBJ1-5; D is unresolved. The CDR3 is made up of 13 amino acids. V lost 3 bases and J lost 7, with 10 bases in between.

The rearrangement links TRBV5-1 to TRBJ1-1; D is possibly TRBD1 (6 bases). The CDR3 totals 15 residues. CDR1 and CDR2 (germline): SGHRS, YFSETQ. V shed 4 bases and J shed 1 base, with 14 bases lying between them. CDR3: CASSRERGQNTEAFF. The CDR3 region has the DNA TGCGCCAGCAGCCGGGAACGGGGACAGAACACTGAAGCTTTCTTT.

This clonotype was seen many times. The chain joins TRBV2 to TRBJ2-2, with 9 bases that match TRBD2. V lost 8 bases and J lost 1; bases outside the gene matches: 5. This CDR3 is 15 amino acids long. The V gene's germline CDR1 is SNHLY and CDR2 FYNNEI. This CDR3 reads CASRQLAGNTGELFF. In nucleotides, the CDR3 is TGTGCCAGCCGGCAACTAGCGGGGAACACCGGGGAGCTGTTTTTT.

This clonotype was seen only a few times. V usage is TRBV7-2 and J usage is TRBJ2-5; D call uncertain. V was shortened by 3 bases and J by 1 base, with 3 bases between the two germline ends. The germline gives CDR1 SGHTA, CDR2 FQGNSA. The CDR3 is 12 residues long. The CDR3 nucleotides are TGTGCCAGCAGCTTCTTCCAAGAGACCCAGTACTTC. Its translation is CASSFFQETQYF.

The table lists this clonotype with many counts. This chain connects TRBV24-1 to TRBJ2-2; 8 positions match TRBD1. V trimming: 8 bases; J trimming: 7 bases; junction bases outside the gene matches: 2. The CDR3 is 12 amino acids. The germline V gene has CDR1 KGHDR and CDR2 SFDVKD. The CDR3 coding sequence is TGTGCCACCACACAGGGGGACGGGGAGCTGTTTTTT. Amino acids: CATTQGDGELFF.

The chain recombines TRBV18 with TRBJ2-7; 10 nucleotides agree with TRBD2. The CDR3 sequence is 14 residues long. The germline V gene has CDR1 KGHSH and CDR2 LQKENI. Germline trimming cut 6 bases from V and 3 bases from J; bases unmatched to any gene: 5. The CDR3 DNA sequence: TGTGCCAGCTCCCGGACTAGCGGAGACTACGAGCAGTACTTC. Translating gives CASSRTSGDYEQYF.

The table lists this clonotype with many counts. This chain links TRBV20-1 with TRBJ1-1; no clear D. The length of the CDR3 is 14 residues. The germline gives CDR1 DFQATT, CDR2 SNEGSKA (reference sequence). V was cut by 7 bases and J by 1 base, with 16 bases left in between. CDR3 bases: TGCAGTGTGAAGGCGTACCCGAGGAACACTGAAGCTTTCTTT. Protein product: CSVKAYPRNTEAFF.

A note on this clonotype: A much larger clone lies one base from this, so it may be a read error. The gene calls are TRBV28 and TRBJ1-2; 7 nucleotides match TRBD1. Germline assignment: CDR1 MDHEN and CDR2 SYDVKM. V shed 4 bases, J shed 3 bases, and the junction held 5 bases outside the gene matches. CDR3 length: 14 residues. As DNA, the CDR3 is TGTGCCAGCAGTTCCCGGGACAGACACTATGGCTACACCTTC. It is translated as CASSSRDRHYGYTF.

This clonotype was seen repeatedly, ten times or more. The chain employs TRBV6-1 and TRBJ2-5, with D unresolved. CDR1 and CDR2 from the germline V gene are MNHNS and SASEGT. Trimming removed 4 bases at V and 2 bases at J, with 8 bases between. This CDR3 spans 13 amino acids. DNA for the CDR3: TGTGCCAGCAGTGCCAAACGGCAAGAGACCCAGTACTTC. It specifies CASSAKRQETQYF.

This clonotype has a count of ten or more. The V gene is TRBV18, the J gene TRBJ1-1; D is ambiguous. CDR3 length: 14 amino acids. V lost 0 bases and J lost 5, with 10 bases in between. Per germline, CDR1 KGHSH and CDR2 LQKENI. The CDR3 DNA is TGTGCCAGCTCACCACCGTCCTGGGAGACTGAAGCTTTCTTT. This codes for CASSPPSWETEAFF.

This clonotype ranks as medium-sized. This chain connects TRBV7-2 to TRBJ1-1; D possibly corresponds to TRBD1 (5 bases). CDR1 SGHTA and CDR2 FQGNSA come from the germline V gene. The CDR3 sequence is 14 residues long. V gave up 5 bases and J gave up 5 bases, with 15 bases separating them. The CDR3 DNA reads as TGTGCCAGCAGCCCAAGGGGAGTTTGGACTGAAGCTTTCTTT. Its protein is CASSPRGVWTEAFF.